A single sample gave rise to the 22 T cell receptor beta chains below, sequenced in a study of blood T cell repertoires in COVID-19. Produced via immunoSEQ multiplex PCR; TCRdb's table is partial and in-frame only. The data contain 310,000 or so clones, about 91% of them seen just once; the ten biggest clones take up about 8.9%. Sample: PBMCs or T cells enriched from blood (not recorded which). Receptors originate from a woman between 18 and 29 years old who had recovered from COVID-19.

V is TRBV25-1 and J is TRBJ2-6, with a possible D match to TRBD2 (5 bases). CDR3 length: 17 residues. Trimming stripped 4 bases from V and 3 bases from J, with 16 bases between. Germline CDR1 MGHDK, CDR2 SYGVNS. This chain's CDR3 is CASSVFGDRVGANVLTF. The CDR3 DNA reads as TGTGCCAGCAGTGTTTTCGGGGATAGGGTTGGGGCCAACGTCCTGACTTTC.

The chain recombines TRBV19 with TRBJ1-1; 8 nucleotides agree with TRBD1. The CDR3 contains 14 residues. V shed 6 bases and J 6 bases; nucleotides not matched to a gene: 9. Germline values: CDR1 LNHDA, CDR2 SQIVND (reference sequence). CDR3 sequence: CASRHGPDRAEAFF. The DNA of the CDR3 is TGTGCCAGTAGACACGGCCCGGACAGGGCTGAAGCTTTCTTT.

This chain joins TRBV30 and TRBJ2-7, with a tentative D call TRBD1 (5 bases). V was trimmed by 8 bases and J by 3 bases, leaving 14 bases between them. From germline, CDR1 is GTSNPN and CDR2 SVGIG (reference sequence). This CDR3 has 12 residues. The CDR3 spells CAANSQDYEQYF. The CDR3 DNA is TGTGCCGCCAACTCACAGGACTACGAGCAGTACTTC.

The chain recombines TRBV5-1 with TRBJ2-7; 8 positions agree with TRBD1. CDR3 length: 13 residues. Germline values: CDR1 SGHRS, CDR2 YFSETQ. V shed 2 bases, J shed 2 bases, and the junction held 0 bases outside the gene matches. The CDR3 coding sequence is TGCGCCAGCAGCTTACAGGGGGCCTACGAGCAGTACTTC. Translating gives CASSLQGAYEQYF.

The chain employs TRBV28 and TRBJ2-7; D might be TRBD2 (6 bases). V lost 8 bases to trimming and J lost 4 bases, with 30 bases between them. The V gene's germline CDR1 is MDHEN and CDR2 SYDVKM. The CDR3 has 18 amino acids. CDR3 DNA sequence: TGTGCCAGCTTAGTCATGGGGCTAGCGCCGAAAACCCTATACGAGCAGTACTTC. Encoded protein: CASLVMGLAPKTLYEQYF.

The chain has TRBV20-1 and TRBJ2-1, with 11 bases aligning to TRBD2. The germline gives CDR1 DFQATT, CDR2 SNEGSKA (reference sequence). V dropped 3 bases and J dropped 9; count of bases not matched to a gene: 13. The length of the CDR3 is 16 residues. The CDR3 coding sequence is TGCAGTGCTAGTTTAACTAGCGGGAGTAAGGTCCCTGAGCAGTTCTTC. Residues: CSASLTSGSKVPEQFF.

This chain joins TRBV4-2 and TRBJ1-2; TRBD1 matches at 8 bases. The length of the CDR3 is 15 residues. Unmatched junction bases numbered 8, after V lost 0 bases and J lost 8 bases. The germline CDR1 and CDR2 sequences are LGHNA and YNFKEQ. The DNA of the CDR3 is TGTGCCAGCAGCCAAGATACAGGGGGAACGGGAGGCTACACCTTC. Translating it yields CASSQDTGGTGGYTF.

The chain is built from TRBV19 and TRBJ2-7, with 7 bases matching TRBD2. In germline, CDR1 is LNHDA, CDR2 SQIVND (reference sequence). Unmatched junction bases numbered 15, after V lost 8 bases and J lost 2 bases. This CDR3 is 16 amino acids long. The CDR3 DNA reads TGTGCCAGTGCAAAAATGGGGGGGACTGAAGCCTACGAGCAGTACTTC. Protein sequence: CASAKMGGTEAYEQYF.

This chain links TRBV4-3 with TRBJ1-1; possible D gene TRBD1, 6 bases. From germline, CDR1 is LGHNA and CDR2 YSLEER. CDR3 length equals 15 residues. V was cut by 1 base and J by 4 bases, with 13 bases left in between. Here the CDR3 reads CASSQGAGGGTEAFF. Here the CDR3 DNA reads TGCGCCAGCAGCCAAGGAGCGGGGGGCGGCACTGAAGCTTTCTTT.

CDR3 region: CASGRQGAYGYTF. DNA of the CDR3: TGTGCCAGCGGAAGACAGGGGGCCTATGGCTACACCTTC. The genes are TRBV28 and TRBJ1-2, with 10 bases fitting TRBD1. CDR1 is MDHEN, CDR2 SYDVKM, per germline. The CDR3 covers 13 residues. V shed 8 bases and J 4 bases; nucleotides not matched to a gene: 4.

The J gene is TRBJ2-3, the V gene TRBV5-1; TRBD2 matches 8 bases. This CDR3 is 16 amino acids long. V lost 2 bases and J lost 3; bases outside the gene matches: 8. The germline V gene has CDR1 SGHRS and CDR2 YFSETQ. The CDR3 bases are TGCGCCAGCAGCTTCCTTGCGGGAGGAGGTACAGATACGCAGTATTTT. Its translation: CASSFLAGGGTDTQYF.

The chain links TRBV7-2 to TRBJ1-1; weak D call: TRBD1 (6 bases). V gave up 5 bases and J gave up 4 bases, with 14 bases separating them. CDR1 is SGHTA, CDR2 FQGNSA, per germline. The CDR3 runs to 14 residues. The CDR3 DNA sequence: TGTGCCAGCAGCCGCACAGGGATCGGCACTGAAGCTTTCTTT. This gives the protein CASSRTGIGTEAFF.

This clone was recorded once. The V gene is TRBV5-4, the J gene TRBJ1-2; D not resolved. This CDR3 has 13 residues. CDR1 SGHNT and CDR2 YYREEE come from the germline V gene (reference sequence). The V end was cut by 3 bases, the J end by 6 bases, with 12 bases between. CDR3 in amino acids: CASSSRVSDGYTF. The CDR3 nucleotides are TGTGCCAGCAGCTCGAGGGTATCAGATGGCTACACCTTC.

The genes are TRBV4-3 and TRBJ2-5; D is possibly TRBD2 (6 bases). Trimming removed 1 base from V and 5 bases from J, with 20 bases in between. Germline V gene sequence: CDR1 LGHNA, CDR2 YSLEER. The CDR3 length is 17 residues. Here the CDR3 reads CASSQALPGSGGETQYF. The CDR3 DNA is TGCGCCAGCAGCCAAGCTCTACCGGGTAGCGGAGGGGAGACCCAGTACTTC.

This chain uses TRBV6-5 with TRBJ1-3, with TRBD1 matching 8 bases. The CDR3 spans 14 residues. Germline CDR1 is MNHEY and CDR2 is SVGAGI. V dropped 5 bases and J dropped 2; count of bases not matched to a gene: 2. CDR3 nucleotides: TGTGCCAGCAGTCAGGGGGCGCCTGGAAACACCATATATTTT. Protein sequence: CASSQGAPGNTIYF.

The V call is TRBV15, the J call TRBJ2-2; tentatively, D is TRBD1 (5 bases). The V gene lost 0 bases and the J gene lost 0 bases, with 11 bases spanning the gap. This CDR3 has 17 residues. In germline, CDR1 is LNHNV, CDR2 YYDKDF (reference sequence). The CDR3 DNA is TGTGCCACCAGCAGAGATCTCACAGGTTCGAACACCGGGGAGCTGTTTTTT. Encoded protein: CATSRDLTGSNTGELFF.

CDR3 coding DNA: TGTGCCAGCAGCTTAGACTATTCCACAGAGACGTACGAGCAGTACTTC. This codes for CASSLDYSTETYEQYF. The rearrangement uses TRBV11-2 and TRBJ2-7; no firm D call. V shed 0 bases and J shed 4 bases, with 16 bases lying between them. The CDR3 loop spans 16 amino acids. The germline V gene has CDR1 SGHAT and CDR2 FQNNGV. The full variable domain, with the rest looked up from reference TRBV11-2 and TRBJ2-7, is EAGVAQSPRYKIIEKRQSVAFWCNPISGHATLYWYQQILGQGPKLLIQFQNNGVVDDSQLPKDRFSAERLKGVDSTLKIQPAKLEDSAVYLCASSLDYSTETYEQYFGPGTRLTVT.

The V gene is TRBV28, the J gene TRBJ2-2; 7 positions agree with TRBD2. CDR1 and CDR2 from the germline V gene are MDHEN and SYDVKM. J gave up 2 bases and V 4 bases, and 10 bases lay outside the gene matches. The CDR3 spans 17 residues. Here the CDR3 DNA reads TGTGCCAGCAGTTCACGTACTAGCGCCGAAAACACCGGGGAGCTGTTTTTT. This encodes CASSSRTSAENTGELFF.

CDR3 sequence reads: CASSSLNQPQHF. The CDR3 nucleotides read TGTGCCAGCAGCTCCCTCAATCAGCCCCAGCATTTT. The J gene is TRBJ1-5, the V gene TRBV7-9; D unclear. The germline V gene encodes CDR1 SEHNR and CDR2 FQNEAQ (reference sequence). CDR3 size: 12 residues. Trimming shortened V by 4 bases and J by 3 bases, and 4 bases separated the two germline ends.

The chain links TRBV28 to TRBJ2-7; D unresolved. V lost 1 base to trimming and J lost 2 bases, with 3 bases between them. The CDR3 consists of 12 residues. Germline CDR1 and CDR2: MDHEN and SYDVKM. The CDR3: CASSLYTYEQYF. The CDR3 coding sequence is TGTGCCAGCAGTTTATACACCTACGAGCAGTACTTC.

The rearrangement joins TRBV7-2 to TRBJ1-5; TRBD1 aligns across 7 bases. With V trimmed by 0 bases and J by 4 bases, 3 bases remained unmatched. This CDR3 has 15 residues. Looked up from germline, CDR1 is SGHTA and CDR2 is FQGNSA. The CDR3 spells CASSLATGENQPQHF. The CDR3 DNA reads TGTGCCAGCAGCTTAGCCACAGGGGAAAATCAGCCCCAGCATTTT. Looking up the rest from reference TRBV7-2 and TRBJ1-5 gives the full variable domain: GAGVSQSPSNKVTEKGKDVELRCDPISGHTALYWYRQSLGQGLEFLIYFQGNSAPDKSGLPSDRFSAERTGGSVSTLTIQRTQQEDSAVYLCASSLATGENQPQHFGDGTRLSIL.

The V and J genes are TRBV7-9 and TRBJ2-5, with TRBD1 identical over 9 bases. The CDR3 covers 14 residues. Germline V gives CDR1 SEHNR, CDR2 FQNEAQ (reference sequence). With V trimmed by 5 bases and J by 4 bases, 5 bases remained unmatched. The CDR3 reads CASSNTGGVETQYF. DNA of the CDR3: TGTGCCAGCAGCAATACAGGGGGCGTAGAGACCCAGTACTTC.